Below are 29 T cell receptor beta chains sequenced from a single sample in a study of somatic mutations in cytotoxic T cells in rheumatoid arthritis. The repertoire was sequenced with immunoSEQ multiplex PCR; TCRdb's copy has only in-frame clones and lacks some. This table has fewer than 25,000 clones, nearly 80% appearing once. Sequencing was carried out using CD8+ T cells sorted from blood. Receptors were obtained from an adult with rheumatoid arthritis.

The V gene is TRBV4-1, the J gene TRBJ2-1; 8 bases line up with TRBD1. CDR3 size: 16 residues. Per germline, CDR1 MGHRA and CDR2 YSYEKL. The J segment lost 3 bases and the V segment lost 4 bases, leaving 8 bases of the junction unmatched. The CDR3 region is CASSRGQDRDYNEQFF. CDR3 nucleotide sequence: TGCGCCAGCAGCCGCGGGCAGGACAGGGACTACAATGAGCAGTTCTTC.

The chain recombines TRBV9 with TRBJ2-7; D is ambiguous. The CDR3 length is 13 residues. With 3 bases removed from V and 0 bases from J, the gap between germline ends came to 7 bases. CDR1 and CDR2 from the germline V gene are SGDLS and YYNGEE. The CDR3 DNA reads TGTGCCAGCAGCGGAGGACCCTCCTACGAGCAGTACTTC. Translation gives CASSGGPSYEQYF.

This clone has only one observation. The genes are TRBV6-5 and TRBJ1-2; 8 bases line up with TRBD1. This CDR3 has 13 residues. Germline V gene lookup returns CDR1 MNHEY and CDR2 SVGAGI. Trimming cost V 5 bases and J 8 bases; bases outside gene matches: 7. The CDR3 coding sequence is TGTGCCAGCAGTATCTCCAGGGGGCAGGGCTACACCTTC. It is translated as CASSISRGQGYTF.

The chain carries TRBV6-6 and TRBJ1-2; D call uncertain. Germline lookup yields CDR1 MNHNY and CDR2 SVGAGI (reference sequence). The CDR3 spans 13 residues. V lost 0 bases and J 4 bases, leaving 6 bases between the germline ends. This CDR3 is CASSYSRSYGYTF. The CDR3 DNA reads TGTGCCAGCAGTTACTCGAGGAGCTATGGCTACACCTTC.

This clone showed up just once. The chain couples TRBV27 to TRBJ1-5; D gene uncertain. Germline V gene data show CDR1 as MNHEY and CDR2 as SMNVEV (reference sequence). This CDR3 region has 13 residues. Trimming took off 6 bases at V and 6 bases at J, with 12 bases between the two ends. The CDR3, as DNA: TGTGCCAGCAGGGAGGGAATTAGTCAGCCCCAGCATTTT. Its protein is CASREGISQPQHF.

The chain recombines TRBV5-1 with TRBJ2-3; D is uncertain. The V gene lost 7 bases and the J gene lost 0 bases, with 12 bases spanning the gap. The CDR3 totals 14 residues. Germline CDR1 reads SGHRS; CDR2 reads YFSETQ. Here the CDR3 reads CASEDGASTDTQYF. CDR3 coding DNA: TGCGCCAGCGAGGACGGAGCTAGCACAGATACGCAGTATTTT.

The chain is built from TRBV9 and TRBJ1-6; tentatively, D is TRBD1 (5 bases). The CDR3 loop spans 13 amino acids. Germline assignment: CDR1 SGDLS and CDR2 YYNGEE. The ends were cut back, 5 bases at V and 4 bases at J, with 7 bases in the middle. This chain's CDR3 is CASSDSYNSPLHF. CDR3 sequence (DNA): TGTGCCAGCAGTGACAGTTATAATTCACCCCTCCACTTT. Variable domain in full (rest from reference TRBV9 and TRBJ1-6): DSGVTQTPKHLITATGQRVTLRCSPRSGDLSVYWYQQSLDQGLQFLIQYYNGEERAKGNILERFSAQQFPDLHSELNLSSLELGDSALYFCASSDSYNSPLHFGNGTRLTVT.

The genes are TRBV6-4 and TRBJ2-3, with 7 bases lining up with TRBD2. CDR3 length: 17 amino acids. V lost 9 bases, J lost 2 bases, and 17 bases stayed unmatched. The V gene's germline CDR1 is MRHNA and CDR2 SNTAGT. CDR3 coding DNA: TGTGCCAGAGAGGAGTCTAGCGGACTACCTCACACAGATACGCAGTATTTT. Protein sequence: CAREESSGLPHTDTQYF.

The chain is built from TRBV7-9 and TRBJ1-1; perhaps TRBD1 as D (5 bases). The ends were cut back, 5 bases at V and 6 bases at J, with 13 bases in the middle. This CDR3 comprises 13 residues. Germline lookup yields CDR1 SEHNR and CDR2 FQNEAQ (reference sequence). The CDR3 loop reads CASSVGHSAEAFF. In DNA, the CDR3 is TGTGCCAGCAGCGTCGGACACTCCGCTGAAGCTTTCTTT.

This chain links TRBV11-1 with TRBJ2-2; TRBD2 is a possible D gene (7 bases). This CDR3 has 18 amino acids. Between the trimmed V and J ends, which lost 5 bases and 1 base, there was a span of 20 bases. CDR1 is SGHAT and CDR2 is FQDESV in the germline V gene (reference sequence). CDR3 nucleotides: TGTGCCAGCAGCCTTTGGGGGGCGGGAGATCTGAACACCGGGGAGCTGTTTTTT. Protein sequence: CASSLWGAGDLNTGELFF.

The chain employs TRBV27 and TRBJ1-1, with TRBD1 matching over 7 bases. V gave up 3 bases and J gave up 5 bases; unmatched junction bases: 9. The CDR3 is 15 residues long. Per germline, CDR1 MNHEY and CDR2 SMNVEV (reference sequence). The chain's CDR3 is CASSFSTGYRTEAFF. CDR3 sequence (DNA): TGTGCCAGCAGTTTTTCGACAGGGTATAGGACTGAAGCTTTCTTT.

The chain links TRBV7-6 to TRBJ1-3; no firm D call. CDR3 length: 15 amino acids. Between the trimmed V and J ends, which lost 1 base and 0 bases, there was a span of 7 bases. Per germline, CDR1 SGHVS and CDR2 FNYEAQ. CDR3 DNA: TGTGCCAGCAGCTTAGGATTGAGCTCTGGAAACACCATATATTTT. Amino acid sequence: CASSLGLSSGNTIYF.

The V and J genes are TRBV5-4 and TRBJ2-1; 10 bases match TRBD2. The V gene's germline CDR1 is SGHNT and CDR2 YYREEE (reference sequence). This CDR3 contains 17 residues. V was clipped by 6 bases and J by 8 bases; unmatched bases: 17. DNA of the CDR3: TGTGCCAGCAATTCTGAGAAAAGCGGGAGGGCCGACGATGAGCAGTTCTTC. This sequence encodes CASNSEKSGRADDEQFF.

The chain is built from TRBV7-9 and TRBJ1-5; 8 nucleotides match TRBD1. The CDR3 runs 14 residues. V lost 5 bases to trimming and J lost 7 bases; unmatched junction nucleotides: 7. CDR1 and CDR2 (germline): SEHNR, FQNEAQ (reference sequence). In nucleotides, the CDR3 is TGTGCCAGCAGCCGGACAGGGTCTAGACAGCCCCAGCATTTT. Translating gives CASSRTGSRQPQHF. Full variable domain (remainder filled in from reference TRBV7-9 and TRBJ1-5): DTGVSQNPRHKITKRGQNVTFRCDPISEHNRLYWYRQTLGQGPEFLTYFQNEAQLEKSRLLSDRFSAERPKGSFSTLEIQRTEQGDSAMYLCASSRTGSRQPQHFGDGTRLSIL.

The chain uses TRBV4-1 and TRBJ2-1; TRBD2 agrees at 13 bases. The CDR3 is 17 amino acids. V trimming: 2 bases; J trimming: 8 bases; junction bases outside the gene matches: 9. Germline V lookup: CDR1 MGHRA, CDR2 YSYEKL. This CDR3 reads CASSQNWGTSGVHEQFF. The CDR3 DNA sequence: TGCGCCAGCAGCCAAAATTGGGGGACTAGCGGGGTCCATGAGCAGTTCTTC.

J is TRBJ2-3 and V is TRBV2, with D possibly TRBD1 on 6 matching bases. Germline V gene sequence: CDR1 SNHLY, CDR2 FYNNEI. V lost 7 bases and J 0 bases, leaving 20 bases between the germline ends. This CDR3 contains 17 residues. In DNA, the CDR3 is TGTGCCAGCACCCAGGTAGAAACAGGGCCCAGCACAGATACGCAGTATTTT. This sequence encodes CASTQVETGPSTDTQYF.

The chain uses TRBV6-5 and TRBJ2-2, with 8 bases that match TRBD2. Trimming cost V 7 bases and J 7 bases; bases outside gene matches: 8. CDR1 and CDR2 (germline): MNHEY, SVGAGI. The CDR3 totals 14 residues. In nucleotides, the CDR3 is TGTGCCAGCACTATCGGGGGGGCCAGCGGGGAGCTGTTTTTT. Its protein is CASTIGGASGELFF.

A note on this clone: A far larger clone is only one base removed, so a read error is likely. The same CDR3 can be traced to other DNA sequences in this sample. The chain joins TRBV4-1 to TRBJ1-1, with D perhaps TRBD1 (5 bases). Germline CDR1 is MGHRA and CDR2 is YSYEKL. V was pared by 2 bases and J by 1 base, with 14 bases between. This CDR3 is built from 16 residues. CDR3 region: CASSQTTTAGNTEAFF. The CDR3 nucleotides read TGCGCCAGCAGCCAAACAACGACAGCTGGGAACACTGAAGCTTTCTTT.

This sequence joins TRBV2 and TRBJ2-1, with 8 bases aligning to TRBD2. After removal of 10 bases from V and 0 bases from J, the junction contained 11 bases not matched to a gene. Germline V lookup: CDR1 SNHLY, CDR2 FYNNEI. This CDR3 is built from 16 residues. The DNA of the CDR3 is TGTGCCAACGCTATCTCGGGGGGGAGCTCCTACAATGAGCAGTTCTTC. Its protein is CANAISGGSSYNEQFF.

The V and J genes are TRBV4-1 and TRBJ1-1; 8 bases map to TRBD1. This CDR3 comprises 18 residues. V was pared by 5 bases and J by 4 bases, with 18 bases of the junction left unmatched. Germline V gene sequence: CDR1 MGHRA, CDR2 YSYEKL. CDR3 in amino acids: CASSYRGKGAPVGTEAFF. CDR3 nucleotide sequence: TGCGCCAGCAGCTACAGGGGGAAAGGGGCCCCAGTGGGCACTGAAGCTTTCTTT.

Turning to this clone: Other DNA sequences of this sample code for an identical CDR3. The rearrangement uses TRBV7-3 and TRBJ2-2; no reliable D call. V was cut by 6 bases and J by 2 bases, with 7 bases left in between. CDR1 is SGHTA, CDR2 FQGTGA, per germline. This CDR3 region has 13 residues. The CDR3, as DNA: TGTGCCAGCAGTGGCCCAAACACCGGGGAGCTGTTTTTT. This gives the protein CASSGPNTGELFF.

The sample holds a few counts of this clone. V usage is TRBV4-1 and J usage is TRBJ1-5; no reliable D call. With 2 bases removed from V and 0 bases from J, the gap between germline ends came to 14 bases. The length of the CDR3 is 17 residues. From germline, CDR1 is MGHRA and CDR2 YSYEKL. The CDR3 bases are TGCGCCAGCAGCCAAAACGATGGATCCTATAGCAATCAGCCCCAGCATTTT. Residues: CASSQNDGSYSNQPQHF.

The chain couples TRBV7-9 to TRBJ2-3; no clear D. Germline V gene data show CDR1 as SEHNR and CDR2 as FQNEAQ (reference sequence). The V and J ends lost 4 bases and 3 bases respectively, with 17 bases between them. CDR3 length equals 16 residues. The CDR3 spells CASSSTLWIRTDTQYF. CDR3 coding DNA: TGTGCCAGCAGCTCAACACTGTGGATACGGACAGATACGCAGTATTTT.

The chain is built from TRBV25-1 and TRBJ2-1; no clear D gene. This CDR3 comprises 14 residues. Trimming removed 6 bases from V and 2 bases from J, with 11 bases in between. Germline V gives CDR1 MGHDK, CDR2 SYGVNS. CDR3 protein: CASSGNRTYNEQFF. CDR3 coding DNA: TGTGCCAGCAGCGGAAATCGTACCTACAATGAGCAGTTCTTC.

This sequence joins TRBV2 and TRBJ2-7, with D perhaps TRBD1 (6 bases). The CDR3 runs 12 residues. The V end was cut by 9 bases, the J end by 5 bases, with 14 bases between. Germline V gene data show CDR1 as SNHLY and CDR2 as FYNNEI. The CDR3 sequence is CARRRQGNEQYF. The CDR3 nucleotides are TGTGCCAGGCGGAGGCAGGGGAACGAGCAGTACTTC.

V and J are TRBV9 and TRBJ1-4; D gene ambiguous. CDR1 and CDR2 from the germline V gene are SGDLS and YYNGEE. This CDR3 is 15 amino acids long. V lost 0 bases and J 8 bases, leaving 14 bases between the germline ends. This chain's CDR3 is CASSVVFGPEEKLFF. The DNA of the CDR3 is TGTGCCAGCAGCGTAGTATTTGGACCGGAGGAAAAACTGTTTTTT.

The chain couples TRBV5-6 to TRBJ2-7; TRBD2 matches 8 bases. Germline V gene lookup returns CDR1 SGHDT and CDR2 YYEEEE. This CDR3 is 12 amino acids long. With 4 bases clipped from V and 3 bases from J, the junction kept 0 bases outside the gene matches. The CDR3 loop is CASSRGGYEQYF. The DNA of the CDR3 is TGTGCCAGCAGCCGGGGGGGCTACGAGCAGTACTTC.

V gene TRBV11-2 combines with J gene TRBJ2-2, with D tentatively TRBD1 (5 bases). The V and J ends lost 7 bases and 1 base respectively, with 13 bases between them. The CDR3 has 15 amino acids. CDR1 is SGHAT and CDR2 is FQNNGV in the germline V gene. The CDR3 region is CASIETVLNTGELFF. In nucleotides, the CDR3 is TGTGCCAGCATCGAGACAGTGCTGAACACCGGGGAGCTGTTTTTT.

This clone was seen once. This chain joins TRBV27 and TRBJ2-1; 8 nucleotides line up with TRBD2. J lost 6 bases, V lost 1 base, and 11 bases had no gene match. The length of the CDR3 is 17 residues. Germline V gene data show CDR1 as MNHEY and CDR2 as SMNVEV (reference sequence). The CDR3 DNA is TGTGCCAGCAGTTTATTGAAGAGCGGGAGTTCGGGCAATGAGCAGTTCTTC. Protein: CASSLLKSGSSGNEQFF.